The 10 T cell receptor beta chains presented below share a single source sample, sequenced in a study of shared clonotypes between healthy human individuals. Some clones are missing from TCRdb's copy, which holds only in-frame ones; the method was immunoSEQ multiplex PCR. Of roughly 650,000 clones listed, approximately 97% were seen once; the top ten hold about 0.06%. The sequencing sample was made of naive CD4+ T cells sorted from blood. The subset here: CD45RA+ positively selected. These receptors all stem from a woman aged 30 to 39 in good health.

The V gene is TRBV29-1, the J gene TRBJ2-7, with unresolved D. V lost 5 bases and J lost 3, with 8 bases in between. Germline V CDR1 and CDR2: SQVTM, ANQGSEA. The CDR3 length is 11 residues. The CDR3 coding sequence is TGCAGCGTTAAGACACTCTACGAGCAGTACTTC. Protein sequence: CSVKTLYEQYF.

This clone has only one observation. This chain links TRBV6-1 with TRBJ2-5; a possible D gene is TRBD1 (6 bases). This CDR3 is 16 amino acids long. The ends were cut back, 2 bases at V and 2 bases at J, with 15 bases in the middle. Germline V gene sequence: CDR1 MNHNS, CDR2 SASEGT. CDR3 loop: CASSETHGTLQETQYF. CDR3 DNA: TGTGCCAGCAGTGAAACTCACGGGACACTACAAGAGACCCAGTACTTC.

Comment on this clone: Different DNA sequences within this sample yield the same CDR3. This chain uses TRBV27 with TRBJ2-7; no clear D. Per the germline V gene, CDR1 is MNHEY and CDR2 is SMNVEV (reference sequence). There are 11 residues in the CDR3. Trimming took 4 bases from V and 3 from J, leaving 4 bases between them. The chain's CDR3 is CASSSNYEQYF. The DNA for the CDR3 is TGTGCCAGCAGTTCTAACTACGAGCAGTACTTC.

The chain is built from TRBV5-1 and TRBJ2-2; 8 nucleotides line up with TRBD1. In germline, CDR1 is SGHRS, CDR2 YFSETQ. The V segment lost 4 bases and the J segment 3 bases; nucleotides outside the gene matches: 5. The CDR3 length is 15 residues. CDR3 sequence reads: CASSHRGSDTGELFF. Here the CDR3 DNA reads TGCGCCAGCAGCCACAGGGGGTCGGACACCGGGGAGCTGTTTTTT.

The V gene is TRBV18, the J gene TRBJ1-4, with a possible D match to TRBD1 (5 bases). Germline V gene data show CDR1 as KGHSH and CDR2 as LQKENI. V lost 3 bases to trimming and J lost 5 bases, with 16 bases between them. The CDR3 totals 16 residues. The CDR3 coding sequence is TGTGCCAGCTCACCCCTTGAGACAGTACCAAATGAAAAACTGTTTTTT. As protein: CASSPLETVPNEKLFF. Complete variable domain (other parts from reference TRBV18 and TRBJ1-4): NAGVMQNPRHLVRRRGQEARLRCSPMKGHSHVYWYRQLPEEGLKFMVYLQKENIIDESGMPKERFSAEFPKEGPSILRIQQVVRGDSAAYFCASSPLETVPNEKLFFGSGTQLSVL.

This clone was seen only a few times. This rearrangement joins TRBV7-8 to TRBJ2-3; D not certain. The germline V gene encodes CDR1 SGHVS and CDR2 FQNEAQ. The ends were cut back, 5 bases at V and 3 bases at J, with 9 bases in the middle. The CDR3 runs to 13 residues. CDR3 protein: CASSPSRTDTQYF. The CDR3 nucleotides read TGTGCCAGCAGCCCCAGCAGGACAGATACGCAGTATTTT.

The CDR3, as DNA: TGCGCCAGCAGCTCACACCTACCGGGACAAAACTCCTACGAGCAGTACTTC. This gives the protein CASSSHLPGQNSYEQYF. The rearrangement uses TRBV4-1 and TRBJ2-7, with D possibly TRBD1 on 6 matching bases. CDR3 length equals 17 residues. Trimming took 5 bases from V and 0 from J, leaving 20 bases between them. Germline CDR1 MGHRA, CDR2 YSYEKL.

The chain is built from TRBV18 and TRBJ2-5; D remains unclear. In germline, CDR1 is KGHSH, CDR2 LQKENI. Trimming left V 1 base short and J 3 bases short, with 12 bases between. The CDR3 spans 15 residues. The chain's CDR3 is CASSPLHGKEETQYF. For the CDR3, the DNA is TGTGCCAGCTCACCACTGCATGGCAAGGAAGAGACCCAGTACTTC.

This chain's CDR3 is CASSPSGYTGELFF. The CDR3 DNA sequence: TGTGCCAGCAGTCCTAGCGGGTACACCGGGGAGCTGTTTTTT. The chain couples TRBV7-9 to TRBJ2-2; TRBD2 matches 8 bases. Germline V lookup: CDR1 SEHNR, CDR2 FQNEAQ (reference sequence). The CDR3 extends over 14 amino acids. V trimming: 6 bases; J trimming: 3 bases; junction bases outside the gene matches: 3.

The CDR3 protein is CASSQDRFAFPFWDNKNTEAFF. The CDR3 nucleotides are TGCGCCAGCAGCCAAGATCGCTTCGCGTTTCCTTTTTGGGATAACAAGAACACTGAAGCTTTCTTT. This sequence joins TRBV4-1 and TRBJ1-1; D ambiguous. Germline lookup yields CDR1 MGHRA and CDR2 YSYEKL. The CDR3 has 22 residues. Trimming took 0 bases from V and 1 from J, leaving 30 bases between them.